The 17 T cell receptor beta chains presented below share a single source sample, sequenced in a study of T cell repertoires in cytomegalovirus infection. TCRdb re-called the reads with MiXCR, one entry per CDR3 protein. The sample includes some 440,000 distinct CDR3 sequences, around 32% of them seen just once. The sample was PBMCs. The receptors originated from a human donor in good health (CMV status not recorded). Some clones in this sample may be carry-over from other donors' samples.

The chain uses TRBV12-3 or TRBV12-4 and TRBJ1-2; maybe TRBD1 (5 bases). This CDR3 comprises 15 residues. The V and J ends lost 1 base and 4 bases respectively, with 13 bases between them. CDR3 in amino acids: CASSLVGGGSYGYTF. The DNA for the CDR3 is TGTGCCAGCAGTTTAGTGGGGGGGGGAAGCTATGGCTACACCTTC.

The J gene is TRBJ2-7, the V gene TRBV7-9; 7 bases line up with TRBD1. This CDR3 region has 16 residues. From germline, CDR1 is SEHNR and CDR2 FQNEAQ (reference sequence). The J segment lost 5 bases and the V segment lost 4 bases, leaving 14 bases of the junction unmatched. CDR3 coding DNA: TGTGCCAGCAGCTCCCCCAAGACAGGGAATTTCAACGAGCAGTACTTC. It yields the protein CASSSPKTGNFNEQYF. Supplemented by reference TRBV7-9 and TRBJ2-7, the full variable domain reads DTGVSQNPRHKITKRGQNVTFRCDPISEHNRLYWYRQTLGQGPEFLTYFQNEAQLEKSRLLSDRFSAERPKGSFSTLEIQRTEQGDSAMYLCASSSPKTGNFNEQYFGPGTRLTVT.

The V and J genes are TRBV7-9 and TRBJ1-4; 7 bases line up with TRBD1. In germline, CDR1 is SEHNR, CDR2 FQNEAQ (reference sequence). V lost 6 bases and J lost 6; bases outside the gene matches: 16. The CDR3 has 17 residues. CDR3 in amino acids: CASSSPSYRGAYEKLFF. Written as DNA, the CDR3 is TGTGCCAGCAGTTCTCCTTCTTACAGGGGCGCGTATGAAAAACTGTTTTTT.

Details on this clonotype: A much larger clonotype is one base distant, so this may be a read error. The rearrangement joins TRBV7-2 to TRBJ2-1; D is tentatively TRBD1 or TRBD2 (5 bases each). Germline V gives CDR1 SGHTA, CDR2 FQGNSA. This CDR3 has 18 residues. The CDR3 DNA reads TGTGCCAGCAGCTTCGAACCGTGGGACCGTACCGCCTACAATGGGCAGTTCTTC. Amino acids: CASSFEPWDRTAYNGQFF.

CDR3: CSATSRTGGADEQYF. CDR3 coding DNA: TGCAGTGCTACCTCCCGGACAGGGGGAGCGGACGAGCAGTACTTC. The chain combines TRBV20-1 with TRBJ2-7; TRBD1 matches 10 bases. Looked up from germline, CDR1 is DFQATT and CDR2 is SNEGSKA (reference sequence). CDR3 length equals 15 residues. V lost 4 bases and J lost 5; bases outside the gene matches: 11.

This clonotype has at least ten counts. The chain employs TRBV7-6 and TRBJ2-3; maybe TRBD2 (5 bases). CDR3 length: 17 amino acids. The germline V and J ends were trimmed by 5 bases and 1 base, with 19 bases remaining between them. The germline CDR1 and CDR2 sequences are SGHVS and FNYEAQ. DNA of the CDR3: TGTGCCAGCAGCCCCTCCCTGGCGGAGAGGGGCACAGATACGCAGTATTTT. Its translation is CASSPSLAERGTDTQYF. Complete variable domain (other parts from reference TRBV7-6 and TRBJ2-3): GAGVSQSPRYKVTKRGQDVALRCDPISGHVSLYWYRQALGQGPEFLTYFNYEAQQDKSGLPNDRFSAERPEGSISTLTIQRTEQRDSAMYRCASSPSLAERGTDTQYFGPGTRLTVL.

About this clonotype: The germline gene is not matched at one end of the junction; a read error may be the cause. The CDR3 sequence: CASSQPLAGGPNAQFF. The CDR3 DNA sequence: TGTGCCAGCAGCCAGCCACTAGCGGGGGGACCAAATGCGCAGTTCTTC. The chain carries TRBV7-6 and TRBJ2-1; TRBD2 matches 12 bases. The CDR3 runs to 16 residues. Germline V gives CDR1 SGHVS, CDR2 FNYEAQ. Drawing the rest from reference TRBV7-6 and TRBJ2-1, the complete variable domain is GAGVSQSPRYKVTKRGQDVALRCDPISGHVSLYWYRQALGQGPEFLTYFNYEAQQDKSGLPNDRFSAERPEGSISTLTIQRTEQRDSAMYRCASSQPLAGGPNAQFFGPGTRLTVL.

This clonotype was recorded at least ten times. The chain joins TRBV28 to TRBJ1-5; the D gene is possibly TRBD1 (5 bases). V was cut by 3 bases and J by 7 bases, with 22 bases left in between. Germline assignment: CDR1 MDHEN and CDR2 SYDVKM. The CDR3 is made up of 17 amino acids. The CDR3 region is CASSFRHRRPEGQPQHF. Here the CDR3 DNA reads TGTGCCAGCAGTTTCCGACACCGGAGGCCGGAGGGGCAGCCCCAGCATTTT.

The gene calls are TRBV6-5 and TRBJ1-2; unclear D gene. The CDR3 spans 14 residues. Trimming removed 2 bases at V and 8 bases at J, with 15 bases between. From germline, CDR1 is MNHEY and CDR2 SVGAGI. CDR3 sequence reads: CASSYEGLSWGYTF. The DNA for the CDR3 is TGTGCCAGCAGTTACGAGGGATTATCCTGGGGCTACACCTTC.

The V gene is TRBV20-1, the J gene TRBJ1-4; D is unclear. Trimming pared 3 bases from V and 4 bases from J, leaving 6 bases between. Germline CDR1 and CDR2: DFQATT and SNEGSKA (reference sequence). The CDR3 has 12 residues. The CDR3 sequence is CSARAGNEKLFF. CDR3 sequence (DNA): TGCAGTGCTAGGGCCGGTAATGAAAAACTGTTTTTT.

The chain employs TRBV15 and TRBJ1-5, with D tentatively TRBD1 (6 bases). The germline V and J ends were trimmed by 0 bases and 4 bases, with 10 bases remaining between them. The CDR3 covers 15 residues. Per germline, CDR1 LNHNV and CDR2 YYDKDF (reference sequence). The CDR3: CATSRDEGENQPQHF. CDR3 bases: TGTGCCACCAGCAGAGATGAGGGGGAAAATCAGCCCCAGCATTTT.

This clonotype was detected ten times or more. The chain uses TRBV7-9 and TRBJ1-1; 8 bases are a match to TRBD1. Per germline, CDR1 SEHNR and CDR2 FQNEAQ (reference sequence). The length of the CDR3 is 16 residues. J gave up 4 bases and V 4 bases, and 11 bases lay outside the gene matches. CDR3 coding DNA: TGTGCCAGCAGCTCAACATGGGACAGGAGTGTCACTGAAGCTTTCTTT. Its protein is CASSSTWDRSVTEAFF. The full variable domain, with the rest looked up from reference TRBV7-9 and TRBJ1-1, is DTGVSQNPRHKITKRGQNVTFRCDPISEHNRLYWYRQTLGQGPEFLTYFQNEAQLEKSRLLSDRFSAERPKGSFSTLEIQRTEQGDSAMYLCASSSTWDRSVTEAFFGQGTRLTVV.

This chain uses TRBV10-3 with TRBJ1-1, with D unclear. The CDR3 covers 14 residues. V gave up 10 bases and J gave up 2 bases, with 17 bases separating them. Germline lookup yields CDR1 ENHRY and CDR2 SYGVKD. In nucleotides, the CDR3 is TGTGCCACTTCGGTAGGGTCGACAAACACTGAAGCTTTCTTT. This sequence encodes CATSVGSTNTEAFF.

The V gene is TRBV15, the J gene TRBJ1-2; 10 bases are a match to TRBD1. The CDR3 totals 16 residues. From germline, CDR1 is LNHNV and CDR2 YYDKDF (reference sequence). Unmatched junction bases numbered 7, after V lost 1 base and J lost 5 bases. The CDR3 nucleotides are TGTGCCACCAGCAGAGGGGACAGGGGCGCGAGTTATGGCTACACCTTC. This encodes CATSRGDRGASYGYTF.

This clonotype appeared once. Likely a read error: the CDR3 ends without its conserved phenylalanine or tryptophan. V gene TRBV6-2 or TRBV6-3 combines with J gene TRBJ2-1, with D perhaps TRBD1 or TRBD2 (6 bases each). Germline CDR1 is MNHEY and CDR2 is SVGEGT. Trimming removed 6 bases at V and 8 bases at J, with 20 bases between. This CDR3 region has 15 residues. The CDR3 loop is CASRYYGGPQYEQFL. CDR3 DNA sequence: TGTGCCAGCAGATATTATGGGGGGCCCCAATATGAGCAGTTCTTA.

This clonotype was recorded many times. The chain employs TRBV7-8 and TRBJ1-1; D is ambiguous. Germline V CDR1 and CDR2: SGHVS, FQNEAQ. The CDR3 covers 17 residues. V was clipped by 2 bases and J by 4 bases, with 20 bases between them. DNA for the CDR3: TGTGCCAGCAGCTTACCCACGCGTTGGTCAGAAAGCACTGAAGCTTTCTTT. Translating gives CASSLPTRWSESTEAFF. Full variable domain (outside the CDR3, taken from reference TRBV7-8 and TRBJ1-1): GAGVSQSPRYKVAKRGQDVALRCDPISGHVSLFWYQQALGQGPEFLTYFQNEAQLDKSGLPSDRFFAERPEGSVSTLKIQRTQQEDSAVYLCASSLPTRWSESTEAFFGQGTRLTVV.

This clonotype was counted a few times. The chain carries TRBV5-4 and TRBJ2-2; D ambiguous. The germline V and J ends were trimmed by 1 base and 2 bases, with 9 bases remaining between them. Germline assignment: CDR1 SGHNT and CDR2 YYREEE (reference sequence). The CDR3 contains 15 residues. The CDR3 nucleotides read TGTGCCAGCAGCTTGAACGCACCAAACACCGGGGAGCTGTTTTTT. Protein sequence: CASSLNAPNTGELFF.